Presented here are 3 T cell receptor beta chains from one specimen sequenced in a study of human T cells and chemical hapten exposure (dated by TCRdb to about 2021). The intended sense of this specimen's time point label: pre-sensitization, week 0. In the paper's terms, the treatment or condition label means: therapeutic diphenylcyclopropenone sensitization with weekly scalp DPC. The receptor library was made with RACE. TCRdb records NextSeq 500 as the sequencer. TCRdb redid the processing of the public reads, applying fastp at Q25 and MiXCR, and retained in-frame beta chains. A single entry per CDR3 protein holds the most common genes and DNA from its merged rows. For this sample there are about 270,000 distinct CDR3 sequences; roughly 7.4% appear just once. Less than 1.5% of the sample lies in the top ten. The source was whole blood, collected in connection with sensitization to the hapten diphenylcyclopropenone (DPC). The receptor set was obtained from a young man with alopecia areata. Some clones in this sample may be carry-over from other donors' samples.

This clonotype was recorded many times. The chain has TRBV29-1 and TRBJ1-5; TRBD1 is a possible D gene (5 bases). CDR1 is SQVTM and CDR2 is ANQGSEA in the germline V gene. Trimming stripped 6 bases from V and 3 bases from J, with 12 bases between. This CDR3 contains 13 residues. The CDR3 coding sequence is TGCAGCGTCCCGGGACTCCCCAATCAGCCCCAGCATTTT. This sequence encodes CSVPGLPNQPQHF.

The table lists this clonotype with a few counts. The CDR3 DNA reads as TGTGCCAGCAGCCAGGGACAGGGGAAGCAGTACTTC. Translation: CASSQGQGKQYF. This chain joins TRBV12-3 or TRBV12-4 and TRBJ2-7, with TRBD1 identical over 10 bases. The length of the CDR3 is 12 residues. Trimming cost V 6 bases and J 8 bases; bases outside gene matches: 4.

The table lists this clonotype with many counts. The chain joins TRBV4-3 to TRBJ1-1; D unclear. V lost 0 bases, J lost 0 bases, and 8 bases lay in between. The CDR3 has 15 residues. From germline, CDR1 is LGHNA and CDR2 YSLEER. This CDR3 is CASSQDPGMNTEAFF. The CDR3 DNA reads as TGCGCCAGCAGCCAAGACCCAGGTATGAACACTGAAGCTTTCTTT.